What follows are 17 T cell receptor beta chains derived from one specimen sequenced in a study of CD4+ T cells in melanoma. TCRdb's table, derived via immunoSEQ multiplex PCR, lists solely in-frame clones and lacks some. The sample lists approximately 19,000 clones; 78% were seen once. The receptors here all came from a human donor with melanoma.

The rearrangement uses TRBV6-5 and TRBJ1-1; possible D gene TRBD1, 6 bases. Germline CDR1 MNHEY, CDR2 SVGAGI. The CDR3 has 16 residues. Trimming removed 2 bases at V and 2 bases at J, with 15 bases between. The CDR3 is CASSYGYTGPNTEAFF. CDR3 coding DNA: TGTGCCAGCAGTTACGGGTATACAGGGCCCAACACTGAAGCTTTCTTT.

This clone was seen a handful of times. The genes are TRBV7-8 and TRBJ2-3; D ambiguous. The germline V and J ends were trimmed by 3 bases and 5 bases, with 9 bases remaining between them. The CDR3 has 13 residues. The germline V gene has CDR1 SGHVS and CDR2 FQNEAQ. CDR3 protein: CASSFNHGDTQYF. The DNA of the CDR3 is TGTGCCAGCAGCTTCAACCACGGAGATACGCAGTATTTT.

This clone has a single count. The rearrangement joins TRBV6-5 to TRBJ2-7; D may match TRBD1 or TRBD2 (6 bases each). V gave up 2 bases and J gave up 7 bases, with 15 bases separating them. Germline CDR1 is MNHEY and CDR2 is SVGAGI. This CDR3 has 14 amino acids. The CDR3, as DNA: TGTGCCAGCAGTTACGGGGGAGGAGGGGGGGAGCAGTACTTC. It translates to CASSYGGGGGEQYF.

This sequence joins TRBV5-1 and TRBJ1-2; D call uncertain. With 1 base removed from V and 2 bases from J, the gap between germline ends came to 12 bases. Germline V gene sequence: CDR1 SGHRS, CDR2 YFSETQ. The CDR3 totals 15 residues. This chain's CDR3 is CASSLMGDENYGYTF. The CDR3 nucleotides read TGCGCCAGCAGCTTGATGGGTGATGAAAACTATGGCTACACCTTC.

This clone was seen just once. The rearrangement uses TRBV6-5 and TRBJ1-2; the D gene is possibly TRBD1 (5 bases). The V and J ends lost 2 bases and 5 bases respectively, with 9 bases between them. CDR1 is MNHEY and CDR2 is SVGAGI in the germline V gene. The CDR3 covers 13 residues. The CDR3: CASSYTGGYGYTF. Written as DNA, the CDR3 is TGTGCCAGCAGTTACACGGGGGGGTATGGCTACACCTTC.

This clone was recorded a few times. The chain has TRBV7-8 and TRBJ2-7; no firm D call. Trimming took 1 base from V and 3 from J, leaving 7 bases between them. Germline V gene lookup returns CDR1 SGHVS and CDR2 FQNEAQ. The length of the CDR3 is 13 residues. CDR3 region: CASSLGFGYEQYF. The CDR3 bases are TGTGCCAGCAGCTTAGGTTTTGGCTACGAGCAGTACTTC.

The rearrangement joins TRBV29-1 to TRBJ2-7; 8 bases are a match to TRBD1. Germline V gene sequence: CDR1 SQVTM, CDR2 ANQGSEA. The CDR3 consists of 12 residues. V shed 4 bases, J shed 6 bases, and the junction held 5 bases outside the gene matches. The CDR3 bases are TGCAGCGTTGGAGTCCAGGGGGCCGAGCAGTACTTC. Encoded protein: CSVGVQGAEQYF.

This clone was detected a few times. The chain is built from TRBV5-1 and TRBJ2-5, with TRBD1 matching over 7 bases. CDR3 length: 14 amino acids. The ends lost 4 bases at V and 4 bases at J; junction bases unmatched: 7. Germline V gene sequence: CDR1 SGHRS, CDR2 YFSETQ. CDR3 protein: CASSTGQQGETQYF. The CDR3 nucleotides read TGCGCCAGCAGCACGGGACAGCAGGGAGAGACCCAGTACTTC.

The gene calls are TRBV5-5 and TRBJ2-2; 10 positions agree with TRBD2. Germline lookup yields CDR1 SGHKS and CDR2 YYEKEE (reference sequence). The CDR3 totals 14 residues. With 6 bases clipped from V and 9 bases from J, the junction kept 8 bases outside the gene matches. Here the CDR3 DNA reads TGTGCCAGCACGGGACTAGCGACGAGGTGGGAGCTGTTTTTT. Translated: CASTGLATRWELFF.

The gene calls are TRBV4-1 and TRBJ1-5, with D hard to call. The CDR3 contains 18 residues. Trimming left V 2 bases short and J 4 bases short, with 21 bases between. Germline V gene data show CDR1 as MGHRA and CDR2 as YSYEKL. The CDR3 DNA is TGCGCCAGCAGCCAACGGATCGGATTACACGTTCCGAATCAGCCCCAGCATTTT. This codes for CASSQRIGLHVPNQPQHF.

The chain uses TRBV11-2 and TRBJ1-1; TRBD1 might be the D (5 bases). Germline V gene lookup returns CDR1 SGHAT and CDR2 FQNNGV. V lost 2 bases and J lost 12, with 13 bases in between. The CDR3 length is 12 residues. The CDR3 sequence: CASSLRGTVSFF. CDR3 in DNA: TGTGCCAGCAGCTTACGGGGCACCGTATCTTTCTTT.

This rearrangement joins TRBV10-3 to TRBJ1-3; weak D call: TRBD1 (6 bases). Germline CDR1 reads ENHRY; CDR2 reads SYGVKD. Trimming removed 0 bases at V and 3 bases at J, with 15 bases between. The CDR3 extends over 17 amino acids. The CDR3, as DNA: TGTGCCATCAGTGAGTCGGTCCCAGGGGAGTTTGGAAACACCATATATTTT. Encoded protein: CAISESVPGEFGNTIYF.

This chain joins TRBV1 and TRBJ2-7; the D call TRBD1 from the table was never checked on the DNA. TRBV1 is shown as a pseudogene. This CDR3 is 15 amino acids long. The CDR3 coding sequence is TGCACCAGCAGCCAAGATAGGACAGGGGACTACGAGCAGTACTTC. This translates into CTSSQDRTGDYEQYF.

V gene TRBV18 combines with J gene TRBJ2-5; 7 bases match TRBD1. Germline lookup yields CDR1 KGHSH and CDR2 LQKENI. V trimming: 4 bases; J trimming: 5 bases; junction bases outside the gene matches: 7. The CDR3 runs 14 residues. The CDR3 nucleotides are TGTGCCAGCTCACAGGCGACAGGGCAGGAGACCCAGTACTTC. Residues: CASSQATGQETQYF.

The CDR3 sequence: CASSGGRDRVGEKLFF. CDR3 sequence (DNA): TGTGCCAGCAGTGGGGGCCGGGACAGGGTAGGGGAAAAACTGTTTTTT. The V gene is TRBV6-1, the J gene TRBJ1-4; 9 bases match TRBD1. Germline CDR1 is MNHNS and CDR2 is SASEGT. V lost 4 bases to trimming and J lost 8 bases; unmatched junction nucleotides: 11. This CDR3 region has 16 residues.

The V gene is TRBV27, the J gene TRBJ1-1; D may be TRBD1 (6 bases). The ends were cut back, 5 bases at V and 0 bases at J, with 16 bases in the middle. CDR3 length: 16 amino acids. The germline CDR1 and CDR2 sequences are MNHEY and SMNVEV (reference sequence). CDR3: CASSKRGGAMNTEAFF. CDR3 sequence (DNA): TGTGCCAGCAGTAAGCGGGGGGGGGCGATGAACACTGAAGCTTTCTTT.

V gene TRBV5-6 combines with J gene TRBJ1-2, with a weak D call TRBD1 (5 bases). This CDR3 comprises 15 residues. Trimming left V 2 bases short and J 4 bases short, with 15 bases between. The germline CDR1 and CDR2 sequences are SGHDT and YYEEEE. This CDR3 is CASSLRHAGVYGYTF. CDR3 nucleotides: TGTGCCAGCAGCTTAAGGCATGCGGGGGTCTATGGCTACACCTTC.